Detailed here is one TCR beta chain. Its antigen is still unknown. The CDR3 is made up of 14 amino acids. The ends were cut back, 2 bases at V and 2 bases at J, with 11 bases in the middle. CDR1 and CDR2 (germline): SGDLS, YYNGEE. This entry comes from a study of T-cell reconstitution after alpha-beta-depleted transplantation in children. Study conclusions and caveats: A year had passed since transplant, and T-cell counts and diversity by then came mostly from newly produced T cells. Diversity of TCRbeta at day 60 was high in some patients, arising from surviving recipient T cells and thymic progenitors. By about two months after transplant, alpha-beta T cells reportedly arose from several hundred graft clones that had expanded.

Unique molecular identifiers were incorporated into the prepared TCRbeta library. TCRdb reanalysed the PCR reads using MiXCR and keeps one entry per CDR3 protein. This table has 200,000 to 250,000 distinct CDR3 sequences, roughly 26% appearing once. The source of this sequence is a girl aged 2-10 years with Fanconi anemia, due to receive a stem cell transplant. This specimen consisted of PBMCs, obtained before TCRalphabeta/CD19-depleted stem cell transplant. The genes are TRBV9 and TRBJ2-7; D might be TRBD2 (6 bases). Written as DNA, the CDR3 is TGTGCCAGCAGCGTTGGAGGGCCTACCTACGAGCAGTACTTC. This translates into CASSVGGPTYEQYF.